A single TCR beta chain is shown here with its context. Its antigen is as yet unknown. This CDR3 contains 14 residues. The germline CDR1 and CDR2 sequences are SQVTM and ANQGSEA. J gave up 6 bases and V 7 bases, and 9 bases lay outside the gene matches. Generated by immunoSEQ multiplex PCR, the TCRdb table keeps only in-frame clones and is missing some. The sample has 200,000 to 250,000 clones, around four fifths seen once. The data were taken from a study of cytomegalovirus exposure and HLA in healthy donors. Notes on the study in general: In vitro confirmation showed a few CMV-associated chains to be CMV antigen specific. The study flagged approximately 180 TCR beta chains as cytomegalovirus-associated. The study found most TCR sequences rare, yet found some public TCRs in many donors.

The clonotype was recovered from a woman younger than 45 in good health and CMV-seropositive. Sequenced sample: PBMCs. This rearrangement joins TRBV29-1 to TRBJ2-7; TRBD2 aligns across 13 bases. As DNA, the CDR3 is TGCAGCGCTTTCACTAGCGGGAGGGTGGTCGAGCAGTACTTC. Protein: CSAFTSGRVVEQYF.